Sequencing of this T cell receptor (beta chain) was carried out in a study of T-cell memory formation after mild COVID-19. MiXCR, applied by TCRdb to the 5' RACE reads, yields one record per CDR3 protein. The sample comprises roughly 250,000 distinct CDR3 sequences, 15% to 20% of which are singletons, and approximately 3.5% rests with the top ten. This receptor was obtained from a man aged 18 to 30 who had mild COVID-19 (a few samples of this study predate the infection). Cell type and time point are not known. Sequenced: PBMCs or a T cell subset sorted from them (not recorded which).

This CDR3 reads CASSPTSPGTGVEQYV. Here the CDR3 DNA reads TGTGCCAGCTCCCCTACATCCCCCGGGACAGGGGTCGAGCAGTACGTC. J is TRBJ2-7 and V is TRBV18; 10 bases are a match to TRBD1. The CDR3 runs to 16 residues. The J segment lost 6 bases and the V segment lost 6 bases, leaving 14 bases of the junction unmatched. Germline-derived CDR1 and CDR2 are KGHSH and LQKENI.